This T cell receptor (beta chain) stems from a study of PD-1 blockade in classical Hodgkin lymphoma. Turning to the study itself: Patients in the cohort were put on intravenous nivolumab, 3 mg/kg every 2 weeks. Study outcomes and limitations: Newly diagnosed and completely responding patients shared comparable baseline diversity. At baseline, newly diagnosed patients reportedly showed less TCR diversity than healthy donors. Although disease activity or prior therapy may be involved, causes of the repertoire differences remain undefined.

Time point reported: cycle 4 day 1 (C4D1), after six to seven weeks of nivolumab. All patients experienced relapse after autologous stem cell transplantation, and brentuximab vedotin exposure was variable. Assay: immunoSEQ multiplex PCR; the TCRdb copy retains only in-frame clones and omits some. The top ten clones hold 16% of a sample with some 13,000 clones, more than 80% of them seen once. Worth noting for this clone: As yet, its antigen is unknown.

Germline V gene lookup returns CDR1 SGHAT and CDR2 FQNNGV. The CDR3 contains 17 residues. The trim removed 3 bases at V and 4 bases at J, leaving 12 bases unmatched. The sample here was peripheral blood mononuclear cells (PBMCs), taken before the fourth cycle of nivolumab. The J gene is TRBJ2-3, the V gene TRBV11-2; 8 bases are shared with TRBD1. The source of this sequence is a human donor with classical Hodgkin lymphoma. The CDR3 loop reads CASSLRQGFEAADTQYF. The CDR3, as DNA: TGTGCCAGCAGCTTGAGACAGGGGTTTGAGGCTGCAGATACGCAGTATTTT.